These 18 T cell receptor beta chains originate from one sample sequenced in a study of cytomegalovirus exposure and HLA in healthy donors. The PCR employed 60 Vbeta primers together with 13 Jbeta primers. TCRdb's table, derived via immunoSEQ multiplex PCR, lists solely in-frame clones and lacks some. The top ten clones hold 1.3% of a sample with more than 95,000 clones, roughly 70% of them seen once. The sample comprised PBMCs. Receptors were obtained from a man aged 35 to 55 in good health and CMV-seronegative.

The chain couples TRBV11-2 to TRBJ2-7; a possible D gene is TRBD2 (6 bases). Germline CDR1 and CDR2: SGHAT and FQNNGV. V lost 5 bases to trimming and J lost 4 bases, with 18 bases between them. This CDR3 contains 15 residues. The CDR3 bases are TGTGCCAGCAGCAGCAGCCGAGGACTACCATACGAGCAGTACTTC. It is translated as CASSSSRGLPYEQYF.

This chain links TRBV12-2 with TRBJ2-3; the D segment call TRBD2 is taken from the table without a DNA check. TRBV12-2 is a known pseudogene. The CDR3 totals 16 residues. The chain's CDR3 is CASPLSPDYTTDTQYF. CDR3 sequence (DNA): TGTGCAAGCCCTTTATCTCCGGACTACACCACAGATACGCAGTATTTT.

The chain recombines TRBV7-3 with TRBJ2-3; tentatively, D is TRBD1 (5 bases). Germline-derived CDR1 and CDR2 are SGHTA and FQGTGA. This CDR3 contains 13 residues. Trimming removed 3 bases from V and 4 bases from J, with 8 bases in between. This CDR3 reads CASSFQGPDTQYF. CDR3 nucleotides: TGTGCCAGCAGCTTCCAGGGTCCAGATACGCAGTATTTT.

The V gene is TRBV6-1, the J gene TRBJ1-3; D is unclear. In germline, CDR1 is MNHNS, CDR2 SASEGT. The CDR3 is 15 amino acids. V was pared by 3 bases and J by 0 bases, with 9 bases between. The CDR3 region is CASSERPSSGNTIYF. The CDR3 nucleotides read TGTGCCAGCAGTGAGCGTCCGAGCTCTGGAAACACCATATATTTT.

This chain uses TRBV4-1 with TRBJ2-7; 7 bases align to TRBD2. This CDR3 region has 12 residues. Trimming cost V 0 bases and J 7 bases; bases outside gene matches: 0. Germline CDR1 and CDR2: MGHRA and YSYEKL. The CDR3, as DNA: TGCGCCAGCAGCCAAGACGGGAGGGAGCAGTACTTC. Its protein product is CASSQDGREQYF.

Notes on this clone: At one end, the junction sequence differs from germline, possibly due to a read error. V gene TRBV7-9 combines with J gene TRBJ2-7; 7 nucleotides agree with TRBD2. The CDR3 is 13 amino acids. CDR1 and CDR2 (germline): SEHNR, FQNEAQ (reference sequence). Written as DNA, the CDR3 is TGTTCCAGCAGTGGGGAGGGGAGAGGCGAGCAGTACTTC. It yields the protein CSSSGEGRGEQYF.

The V call is TRBV7-2, the J call TRBJ1-5; a weak D match, TRBD1 (5 bases). The CDR3 spans 16 residues. The V gene lost 3 bases and the J gene lost 0 bases, with 12 bases spanning the gap. Per the germline V gene, CDR1 is SGHTA and CDR2 is FQGNSA. In DNA form, the CDR3 reads TGTGCCAGCAGCTTTAGCGGGGGGTATAGCAATCAGCCCCAGCATTTT. Translating gives CASSFSGGYSNQPQHF.

The chain joins TRBV13 to TRBJ2-3; the match to TRBD2 covers 13 bases. Germline CDR1 and CDR2: PRHDT and FYEKMQ (reference sequence). The V segment lost 1 base and the J segment 11 bases; nucleotides outside the gene matches: 9. The CDR3 extends over 16 amino acids. CDR3 DNA sequence: TGTGCCAGCAGCTTAGCGGGACTAGCGGGGCCACTGGGGCAGTATTTT. This sequence encodes CASSLAGLAGPLGQYF.

This clone has just one count. The chain combines TRBV27 with TRBJ1-2; D remains ambiguous. V lost 0 bases and J lost 2, with 4 bases in between. The CDR3 has 13 residues. The germline V gene has CDR1 MNHEY and CDR2 SMNVEV (reference sequence). CDR3 nucleotide sequence: TGTGCCAGCAGTTTATCAGCGAACTATGGCTACACCTTC. It is translated as CASSLSANYGYTF.

This clone appeared a single time. V usage is TRBV5-1 and J usage is TRBJ2-2, with 9 bases matching TRBD2. V gave up 4 bases and J gave up 5 bases; unmatched junction bases: 6. Germline CDR1 and CDR2: SGHRS and YFSETQ. The CDR3 has 15 amino acids. CDR3 bases: TGCGCCAGCAGCATAGCGGGAGCTGCGACCGGGGAGCTGTTTTTT. Amino acids: CASSIAGAATGELFF.

This chain's CDR3 is CASSVGRSAGYNEQFF. As DNA, the CDR3 is TGTGCCAGCAGCGTAGGCAGGTCGGCTGGGTACAATGAGCAGTTCTTC. The chain joins TRBV9 to TRBJ2-1; no firm D call. Per germline, CDR1 SGDLS and CDR2 YYNGEE. V lost 0 bases, J lost 4 bases, and 14 bases lay in between. This CDR3 comprises 16 residues.

The chain employs TRBV5-1 and TRBJ2-5; possible D gene TRBD2, 7 bases. V lost 0 bases and J lost 5, with 11 bases in between. The germline CDR1 and CDR2 sequences are SGHRS and YFSETQ. The CDR3 sequence is 14 residues long. The CDR3 loop is CASSLAGGLETQYF. CDR3 bases: TGCGCCAGCAGCTTGGCCGGGGGGCTTGAGACCCAGTACTTC.

The chain carries TRBV6-1 and TRBJ1-5; D call uncertain. This CDR3 contains 14 residues. Looked up from germline, CDR1 is MNHNS and CDR2 is SASEGT. V lost 6 bases and J lost 3, with 12 bases in between. The CDR3 DNA sequence: TGTGCCAGCAGAGACCAGGTTTTCAATCAGCCCCAGCATTTT. It yields the protein CASRDQVFNQPQHF.

The chain is built from TRBV5-4 and TRBJ2-7, with D possibly matching TRBD2 (5 bases). The V end lost 1 base, the J end lost 7 bases, and 12 bases lay between the germline ends. Germline assignment: CDR1 SGHNT and CDR2 YYREEE (reference sequence). This CDR3 is built from 13 residues. The CDR3 loop reads CASSLIGVPEQYF. The CDR3 region has the DNA TGTGCCAGCAGCTTGATCGGGGTTCCGGAGCAGTACTTC.

CDR3 sequence reads: CASSSPRTGGTDTQYF. The CDR3 DNA reads TGCGCCAGCAGCTCGCCTAGGACAGGGGGCACAGATACGCAGTATTTT. The rearrangement joins TRBV5-1 to TRBJ2-3; TRBD1 matches at 9 bases. Trimming at V came to 3 bases and at J to 1 base, leaving 6 bases not matched to a gene. Germline V gene data show CDR1 as SGHRS and CDR2 as YFSETQ. The CDR3 is made up of 16 amino acids.

V usage is TRBV5-1 and J usage is TRBJ1-1, with 7 nucleotides matching TRBD1. J gave up 3 bases and V 5 bases, and 4 bases lay outside the gene matches. Germline assignment: CDR1 SGHRS and CDR2 YFSETQ. The CDR3 is made up of 13 amino acids. CDR3 bases: TGCGCCAGCAGAAACACAGGGGACACTGAAGCTTTCTTT. It yields the protein CASRNTGDTEAFF.

This chain joins TRBV11-2 and TRBJ1-1; 8 bases line up with TRBD1. CDR3 length equals 16 residues. Germline trimming cut 3 bases from V and 0 bases from J; bases unmatched to any gene: 6. The germline V gene has CDR1 SGHAT and CDR2 FQNNGV. The CDR3 DNA reads TGTGCCAGCAGCTTGAAATGGGGACAGGTGAACACTGAAGCTTTCTTT. Protein product: CASSLKWGQVNTEAFF.

Only a few counts were recorded for this clone. The chain uses TRBV30 and TRBJ1-6; D is undetermined. CDR3 length: 14 residues. The V and J ends lost 4 bases and 3 bases respectively, with 10 bases between them. The germline V gene encodes CDR1 GTSNPN and CDR2 SVGIG (reference sequence). The CDR3 region has the DNA TGTGCCTGGACCGAAGGACTCTATAATTCACCCCTCCACTTT. Its translation is CAWTEGLYNSPLHF.